The source of this T cell receptor beta chain is a study of a mutant IDH1 vaccine in newly diagnosed glioma. Per the germline V gene, CDR1 is SGHRS and CDR2 is YFSETQ. V was pared by 2 bases and J by 3 bases, with 2 bases of the junction left unmatched. This CDR3 comprises 14 residues. The time point: week 5, during vaccination. A 20-mer mutant IDH1 peptide at 300 ug was injected subcutaneously with topical imiquimod. Here immunoSEQ multiplex PCR was the method, and the copy in TCRdb shows in-frame clones only, minus some. The repertoire consists of about 54,000 clones, with approximately 80% occurring once and the leading ten covering about 3.7%. Concerning this clone itself: Antigen specificity is unknown. The same CDR3 arises from other DNA sequences in this sample as well.

This sequence was found in a man younger than 45 with glioma. The genes are TRBV5-1 and TRBJ1-2, with TRBD1 identical over 9 bases. The material sequenced was PBMCs, taken from a glioma patient whose treatment included an IDH1 peptide vaccine. The CDR3 DNA reads as TGCGCCAGCAGCTTACAGGGGGCGGACTATGGCTACACCTTC. It yields the protein CASSLQGADYGYTF.